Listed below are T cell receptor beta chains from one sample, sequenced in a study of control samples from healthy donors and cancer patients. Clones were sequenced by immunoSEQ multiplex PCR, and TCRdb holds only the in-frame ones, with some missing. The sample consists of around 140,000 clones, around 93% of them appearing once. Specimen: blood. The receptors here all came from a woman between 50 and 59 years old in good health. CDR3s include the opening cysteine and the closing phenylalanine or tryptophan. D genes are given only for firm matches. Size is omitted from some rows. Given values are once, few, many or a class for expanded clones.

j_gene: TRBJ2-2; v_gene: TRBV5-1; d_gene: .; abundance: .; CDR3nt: TGCGCCAGCAGCTTGGGTGATACACTGAACACCGGGGAGCTGTTTTTT; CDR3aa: CASSLGDTLNTGELFF
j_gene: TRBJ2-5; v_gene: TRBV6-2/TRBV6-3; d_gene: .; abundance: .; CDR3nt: TGTGCCAGCAGTTGGAGCGAGGCGGAGACCCAGTACTTC; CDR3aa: CASSWSEAETQYF
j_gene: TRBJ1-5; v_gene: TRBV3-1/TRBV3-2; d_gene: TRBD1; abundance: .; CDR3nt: TGTGCCAGCAGCGGCGGGACAGGGGCCAATCAGCCCCAGCATTTT; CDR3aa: CASSGGTGANQPQHF
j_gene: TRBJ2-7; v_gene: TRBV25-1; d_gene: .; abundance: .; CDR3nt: TGTGCCAGCAGTGAATCGGTGGGCAGGGGCGAGCAGTACTTC; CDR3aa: CASSESVGRGEQYF
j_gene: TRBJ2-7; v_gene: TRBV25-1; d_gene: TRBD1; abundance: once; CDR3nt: TGTGCCAGCATACGACAGGGGGCTCCCTACGAGCAGTACTTC; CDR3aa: CASIRQGAPYEQYF
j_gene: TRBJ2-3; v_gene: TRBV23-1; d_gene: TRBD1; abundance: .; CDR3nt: TGCGCCAGCAGTCAATCGGTCCGGACAGGGGGCTCCCCTATCACAGATACGCAGTATTTT; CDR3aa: CASSQSVRTGGSPITDTQYF
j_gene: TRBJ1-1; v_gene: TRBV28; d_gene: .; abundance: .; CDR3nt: TGTGCCAGCAGTTTAAGCAGGAACACTGAAGCTTTCTTT; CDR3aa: CASSLSRNTEAFF
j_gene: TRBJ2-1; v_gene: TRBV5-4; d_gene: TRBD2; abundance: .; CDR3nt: TGTGCCAGCAGCACCCCGAGTAGCGGGGGCTCCTACAATGAGCAGTTCTTC; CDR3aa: CASSTPSSGGSYNEQFF
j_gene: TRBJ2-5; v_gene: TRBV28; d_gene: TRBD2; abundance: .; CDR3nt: TGTGCCAGCAGCCCCGGGGGGACCTGGGAGACCCAGTACTTC; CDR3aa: CASSPGGTWETQYF
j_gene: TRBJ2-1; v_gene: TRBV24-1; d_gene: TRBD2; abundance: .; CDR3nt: TGTGCCACCAGTGAGGGACTAGCGGGGGAGCGGGGGGAGCAGTTCTTC; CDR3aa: CATSEGLAGERGEQFF
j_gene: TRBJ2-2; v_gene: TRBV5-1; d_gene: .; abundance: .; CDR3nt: TGCGCCAGCAGCTTAGGGCCGACGAACACCGGGGAGCTGTTTTTT; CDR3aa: CASSLGPTNTGELFF
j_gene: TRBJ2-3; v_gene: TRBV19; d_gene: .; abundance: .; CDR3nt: TGTGCCAGTACTTCAATGGGGTCCTGGGGAACAGATACGCAGTATTTT; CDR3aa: CASTSMGSWGTDTQYF
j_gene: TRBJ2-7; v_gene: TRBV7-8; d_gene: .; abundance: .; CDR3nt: TGTGCCAGCAGCTTGCAGGCCTTGTTCTCCTACGAGCAGTACTTC; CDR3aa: CASSLQALFSYEQYF
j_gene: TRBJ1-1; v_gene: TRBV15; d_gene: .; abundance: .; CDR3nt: TGTGCCACCAGCAGAGATCGGGGCTCGGTCACTGAAGCTTTCTTT; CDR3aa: CATSRDRGSVTEAFF
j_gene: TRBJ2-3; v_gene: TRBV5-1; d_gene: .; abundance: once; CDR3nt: TGCGCCAGCAGCTCCTTACTATCCAGCACAGATACGCAGTATTTT; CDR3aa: CASSSLLSSTDTQYF
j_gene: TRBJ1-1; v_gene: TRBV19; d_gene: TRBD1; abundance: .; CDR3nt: TGTGCCAGCCGACAGGGGAGGAACACTGAAGCTTTCTTT; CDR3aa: CASRQGRNTEAFF
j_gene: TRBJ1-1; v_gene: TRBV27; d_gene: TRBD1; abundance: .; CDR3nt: TGTGCCAGCCGACGGGACAGGGCGAACACTGAAGCTTTCTTT; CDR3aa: CASRRDRANTEAFF
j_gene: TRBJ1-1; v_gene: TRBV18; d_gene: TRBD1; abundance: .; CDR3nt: TGTGCCAGCTCACTCAACCATTTTGACAGGGGTGCTTTCTTT; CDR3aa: CASSLNHFDRGAFF
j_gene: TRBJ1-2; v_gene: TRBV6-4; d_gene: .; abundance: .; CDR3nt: TGTGCCAGCAGGAGGACGGCGGGGTATGGCTACACCTTC; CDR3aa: CASRRTAGYGYTF
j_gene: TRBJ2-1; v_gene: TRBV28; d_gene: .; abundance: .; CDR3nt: TGTGCCAGCAGTTTCGGACTATGGGGAAATGAGCAGTTCTTC; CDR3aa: CASSFGLWGNEQFF